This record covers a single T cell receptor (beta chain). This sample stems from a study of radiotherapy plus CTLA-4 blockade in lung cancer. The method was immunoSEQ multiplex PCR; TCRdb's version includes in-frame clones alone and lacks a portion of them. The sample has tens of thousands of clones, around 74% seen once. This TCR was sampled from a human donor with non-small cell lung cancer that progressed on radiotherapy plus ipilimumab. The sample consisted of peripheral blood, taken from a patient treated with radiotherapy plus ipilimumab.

The CDR3 DNA sequence: TGCGCCAGCAGCCAAGATCCCCCGGGAGGGCCCTATGAGCAGTTCTTC. Translated, it gives CASSQDPPGGPYEQFF. The rearrangement links TRBV4-1 to TRBJ2-1; the match to TRBD2 covers 8 bases. Trimming took 0 bases from V and 8 from J; bases not matched to a gene: 9. The CDR3 runs to 16 residues. Germline CDR1 reads MGHRA; CDR2 reads YSYEKL.